Listed below are T cell receptor beta chains from one sample, sequenced in a study of blood T cell repertoires in COVID-19. Some clones are missing from TCRdb's copy, which holds only in-frame ones; the method was immunoSEQ multiplex PCR. The table has under 95,000 clones, approximately 89% seen once. Material for sequencing was peripheral blood. The receptors derive from a man aged 50 to 59 with COVID-19, enrolled during active disease. CDR3s include the opening cysteine and the closing phenylalanine or tryptophan. D genes are given only for firm matches. Clone size appears in some rows only: once, few, many, or a class for an expanded clone.

d_call clone_size j_call v_call cdr3_nt cdr3_aa
TRBD2 NA TRBJ2-3 TRBV9 TGTGCCAGCAGCGTGGACTCCGGACTAGCGGGAGGCACAGATACGCAGTATTTT CASSVDSGLAGGTDTQYF
NA few TRBJ1-2 TRBV27 TGTGCCAGCAGTCCCACAGGGTATGGTGGCTACACCTTC CASSPTGYGGYTF
TRBD2 NA TRBJ2-1 TRBV29-1 TGCAGCGTTGAGCGACTAGCAGCTTACAATGAGCAGTTCTTC CSVERLAAYNEQFF
NA NA TRBJ2-6 TRBV28 TGTGCCGGGGGCCTGAATGGGGCCAACGTCCTGACTTTC CAGGLNGANVLTF
TRBD1 NA TRBJ1-2 TRBV7-8 TGTGCCAGCAGCTTACTGAGACAGGGCGGTGGCTACACCTTC CASSLLRQGGGYTF
NA NA TRBJ2-3 TRBV28 TGTGCCAGCAGTTTGCTTAACCCAGAGAGGGCCATCACAGATACGCAGTATTTT CASSLLNPERAITDTQYF
NA few TRBJ2-5 TRBV6-6 TGTGCCAGCATTCACAGGGAGACCCAGTACTTC CASIHRETQYF
TRBD1 NA TRBJ2-5 TRBV5-4 TGTGCCAGCAACGCAGGGGGCTCCCCGGAGACCCAGTACTTC CASNAGGSPETQYF
NA NA TRBJ1-6 TRBV27 TGTGCCAGCAGTTTATCGGTCCAGGGTGGTTCACCCCTCCACTTT CASSLSVQGGSPLHF
TRBD2 NA TRBJ2-3 TRBV27 TGTGCCAGCACGGGACAGCGGGAGGGCACAGATACGCAGTATTTT CASTGQREGTDTQYF
NA NA TRBJ2-3 TRBV7-9 TGTGCCAGCACCATCCTCCGAGATACGCAGTATTTT CASTILRDTQYF
TRBD2 few TRBJ2-7 TRBV7-2 TGTGCCAGCAGCTTAGACGCTAGCGGTCTCTACGAGCAGTACTTC CASSLDASGLYEQYF
NA NA TRBJ2-7 TRBV9 TGTGCCAGCAGCCCCGGGACTGGGACCTACGAGCAGTACTTC CASSPGTGTYEQYF
TRBD1 NA TRBJ2-2 TRBV27 TGTGCCAGCAGCCTTGACAGGGGACTGAACACCGGGGAGCTGTTTTTT CASSLDRGLNTGELFF
TRBD1 once TRBJ2-5 TRBV29-1 TGCAGCGTTGTGGGACAGGGGGTTGAGACCCAGTACTTC CSVVGQGVETQYF
NA NA TRBJ1-1 TRBV6-2/TRBV6-3 TGTGCCAGCAGCCGGGACATAGAAGCTTTCTTT CASSRDIEAFF
TRBD2 NA TRBJ2-2 TRBV7-3 TGTGCCAGCAGCTTTCAGACTAGCGGGCACGGGGAGCTGTTTTTT CASSFQTSGHGELFF
NA NA TRBJ2-1 TRBV29-1 TGCAGCGTTGACGGGGGTTCCTACAATGAGCAGTTCTTC CSVDGGSYNEQFF
TRBD2 NA TRBJ2-3 TRBV3-1/TRBV3-2 TGTGCCAGCAGTCGCGAGGCTAGCGGGAAGAGAGATACGCAGTATTTT CASSREASGKRDTQYF
NA NA TRBJ1-4 TRBV7-2 TGTGCCAGCAGCTTAATAGGAGGATTCTCCGAAAAACTGTTTTTT CASSLIGGFSEKLFF
NA NA TRBJ2-3 TRBV4-3 TGCGCCAGCAGCCTACAGAATTCAGATACGCAGTATTTT CASSLQNSDTQYF
NA NA TRBJ2-5 TRBV19 TGTGCCAGTAGTCCCCCCGGCAGGGTGGAGACCCAGTACTTC CASSPPGRVETQYF
TRBD1 once TRBJ2-1 TRBV19 TGTGCCAGTAGGCCCGGGGGAACAGGGGGAAATGAGCAGTTCTTC CASRPGGTGGNEQFF
TRBD1 NA TRBJ1-5 TRBV11-2 TGTGCCAGCAGCTCACAGGGGGATCAGCCCCAGCATTTT CASSSQGDQPQHF
TRBD1 once TRBJ1-2 TRBV19 TGTGCCAGTAGTATTACAGGGGTCAGGGACCACTATGGCTACACCTTC CASSITGVRDHYGYTF
TRBD2 NA TRBJ2-7 TRBV15 TGTGCCACCAGCAGAGAGGGGATAGCGGGAGGGCCGATTCTCGGCGAGCAGTACTTC CATSREGIAGGPILGEQYF
NA NA TRBJ2-6 TRBV3-1/TRBV3-2 TGTGCCAGCAGCCAAGATTCGTCTGGGGCCAACGTCCTGACTTTC CASSQDSSGANVLTF
TRBD1 NA TRBJ1-5 TRBV10-3 TGTGCCATCGCAGGACAGGGGTTAAATCAGCCCCAGCATTTT CAIAGQGLNQPQHF
TRBD1 once TRBJ1-3 TRBV7-6 TGTGCCAGCAGCTTAGCCCCGACAGGGAACGGAAACACCATATATTTT CASSLAPTGNGNTIYF
TRBD2 NA TRBJ2-7 TRBV30 TGTGCCTGGAGCCGAACTAGCGATACCTACTTC CAWSRTSDTYF
TRBD1 NA TRBJ2-1 TRBV5-5 TGTGCCAGCAGCTTGGGGGGCGGACAGGGTGTTGCGTTCTTC CASSLGGGQGVAFF
NA NA TRBJ1-1 TRBV15 TGTGCCACCAGCACCCTGGGGGGGAACACTGAAGCTTTCTTT CATSTLGGNTEAFF